The 3 T cell receptor beta chains below were found in one sample sequenced in a study of T cell responses to AZD1222 COVID-19 vaccine. Clones were sequenced by immunoSEQ multiplex PCR, and TCRdb holds only the in-frame ones, with some missing. Of 120,000 or so clones listed, about nine tenths were seen once; the top ten hold approximately 7.9%. The source material was peripheral blood, sampled on day 0 of AZD1222 vaccination. These receptors were obtained from an adult in good health.

The rearrangement links TRBV5-8 to TRBJ2-7; D may be TRBD1 (5 bases). This CDR3 is 14 amino acids long. Between the trimmed V and J ends, which lost 3 bases and 3 bases, there was a span of 13 bases. CDR1 is SGHTS and CDR2 is YDEGEE in the germline V gene. The CDR3: CASSSTDSLYEQYF. In DNA form, the CDR3 reads TGTGCCAGCAGCTCGACAGACTCCCTCTACGAGCAGTACTTC.

This clone was counted a single time. DNA for the CDR3: TGCGCCAGCAGCTTGGGCGGCTCTGTCTATGGCTACACCTTC. It translates to CASSLGGSVYGYTF. V is TRBV5-1 and J is TRBJ1-2; D unclear. The CDR3 spans 14 residues. The germline CDR1 and CDR2 sequences are SGHRS and YFSETQ. The V and J ends lost 0 bases and 4 bases respectively, with 10 bases between them.

Only one count was recorded for this clone. V is TRBV11-2 and J is TRBJ2-1; 8 nucleotides agree with TRBD2. This CDR3 spans 13 amino acids. Germline CDR1 reads SGHAT; CDR2 reads FQNNGV. The ends lost 3 bases at V and 7 bases at J; junction bases unmatched: 2. The CDR3 loop is CASSLLAGNEQFF. CDR3 sequence (DNA): TGTGCCAGCAGCTTGTTAGCGGGGAATGAGCAGTTCTTC.